The 14 T cell receptor beta chains below come from one sample, sequenced in a study of T-cell reconstitution after alpha-beta-depleted transplantation in children. Study findings and constraints: Newly produced T cells mostly provided counts and TCRbeta diversity after one year, as hyperexpanded clones declined.

A library of TCRbeta sequences, prepared with unique molecular identifiers, was generated. MiXCR, applied by TCRdb to the PCR reads, yields one record per CDR3 protein. The sample shows hundreds of thousands of distinct CDR3 sequences, 6.5% to 9% of them seen only once. These receptors lack a known antigen. Specimen: peripheral blood, collected 360 days after TCRalphabeta/CD19-depleted stem cell transplant. These receptors were obtained from a female patient aged 2 to 10 who had a stem cell transplant for Fanconi anemia, so the T cells may come from the graft donor.

The chain combines TRBV11-2 with TRBJ2-1; 7 bases are shared with TRBD2. V was clipped by 4 bases and J by 10 bases; unmatched bases: 19. The germline V gene has CDR1 SGHAT and CDR2 FQNNGV. The CDR3 consists of 17 residues. CDR3 in amino acids: CASSSYYSGTNPTEQFF. DNA for the CDR3: TGTGCCAGCAGCTCCTATTATTCCGGGACTAATCCAACCGAGCAGTTCTTC.

This clonotype was detected ten times or more. The chain uses TRBV4-3 and TRBJ2-2; D possibly corresponds to TRBD1 (6 bases). From germline, CDR1 is LGHNA and CDR2 YSLEER. There are 15 residues in the CDR3. Trimming took off 0 bases at V and 6 bases at J, with 11 bases between the two ends. CDR3 in amino acids: CASSQDQQGPGELFF. CDR3 nucleotide sequence: TGCGCCAGCAGCCAAGATCAACAGGGCCCCGGGGAGCTGTTTTTT.

V gene TRBV20-1 combines with J gene TRBJ2-1, with 14 bases matching TRBD2. The CDR3 runs to 19 residues. From germline, CDR1 is DFQATT and CDR2 SNEGSKA (reference sequence). V trimming: 4 bases; J trimming: 5 bases; junction bases outside the gene matches: 16. The CDR3 bases are TGCAGTGCTATCAGACTAGCGGGGGGGTTTTTGCACCGAAACAATGAGCAGTTCTTC. Translating gives CSAIRLAGGFLHRNNEQFF.

A note on this clonotype: A much larger clonotype is one base distant, so this may be a read error. This chain connects TRBV11-2 to TRBJ2-5; TRBD2 agrees at 12 bases. CDR1 SGHAT and CDR2 FQNNGV come from the germline V gene. The CDR3 is made up of 17 amino acids. The CDR3 DNA reads as TGTGCCTGCAGCTTCCAAGGACTAGCGGGGAGGGAAGAGACCCAGTACTTC. Translated: CACSFQGLAGREETQYF.

This clonotype was found many times. The chain couples TRBV7-9 to TRBJ2-7; D is tentatively TRBD1 or TRBD2 (5 bases each). Germline CDR1 SEHNR, CDR2 FQNEAQ (reference sequence). Trimming cost V 6 bases and J 3 bases, with 15 bases left between them. The CDR3 loop spans 14 amino acids. The CDR3 DNA is TGTGCCAGCAGTTTAAGTTGGGGGATCTACGAGCAGTACTTC. Encoded protein: CASSLSWGIYEQYF.

This rearrangement joins TRBV24-1 to TRBJ2-1; 7 nucleotides agree with TRBD2. Trimming cost V 3 bases and J 3 bases; bases outside gene matches: 16. The CDR3 length is 19 residues. CDR1 and CDR2 (germline): KGHDR, SFDVKD. CDR3 region: CATSDPRIGGGAGYNEQFF. Here the CDR3 DNA reads TGTGCCACCAGTGATCCCCGGATTGGGGGAGGGGCTGGCTACAATGAGCAGTTCTTC.

The chain recombines TRBV11-2 with TRBJ2-2; D is tentatively TRBD1 or TRBD2 (5 bases each). This CDR3 region has 18 residues. The V gene lost 1 base and the J gene lost 5 bases, with 20 bases spanning the gap. Germline lookup yields CDR1 SGHAT and CDR2 FQNNGV. The CDR3 region is CASSLVWGRLPGTGELFF. For the CDR3, the DNA is TGTGCCAGCAGCTTAGTTTGGGGACGATTGCCGGGTACCGGGGAGCTGTTTTTT.

The sample holds many counts of this clonotype. The rearrangement joins TRBV7-8 to TRBJ1-1, with D unresolved. This CDR3 contains 13 residues. CDR1 is SGHVS and CDR2 is FQNEAQ in the germline V gene. Trimming took off 5 bases at V and 4 bases at J, with 11 bases between the two ends. The CDR3 loop reads CASSLVPGTEAFF. Written as DNA, the CDR3 is TGTGCCAGCAGCCTGGTCCCGGGCACTGAAGCTTTCTTT.

This clonotype was observed many times. In nucleotides, the CDR3 is TGTGCCAGCAGCCAAGATTTCCCTGATGAGCAGTTCTTC. The encoded protein is CASSQDFPDEQFF. The chain carries TRBV3-1 and TRBJ2-1; D is unclear. The germline V gene has CDR1 LGHDT and CDR2 YNNKEL (reference sequence). CDR3 length: 13 residues. The V end lost 0 bases, the J end lost 8 bases, and 8 bases lay between the germline ends.

The chain employs TRBV6-2 or TRBV6-3 and TRBJ2-3; 9 nucleotides line up with TRBD2. Germline CDR1 is MNHEY and CDR2 is SVGEGT. This CDR3 is 24 amino acids long. J gave up 1 base and V 0 bases, and 26 bases lay outside the gene matches. The CDR3 is CASSYSHLPTDLKNSGGGTDTQYF. In nucleotides, the CDR3 is TGTGCCAGCAGTTACTCCCACCTACCTACCGATTTGAAAAATAGCGGGGGAGGCACAGATACGCAGTATTTT.

The sample holds many counts of this clonotype. V and J are TRBV9 and TRBJ1-1; D is ambiguous. V lost 0 bases and J lost 2, with 11 bases in between. The V gene's germline CDR1 is SGDLS and CDR2 YYNGEE. The CDR3 has 15 residues. In nucleotides, the CDR3 is TGTGCCAGCAGCGTAGGCGTAGGCTTAAACACTGAAGCTTTCTTT. This gives the protein CASSVGVGLNTEAFF.

This clonotype appeared many times. The chain is built from TRBV20-1 and TRBJ1-5, with D hard to call. The CDR3 is 14 amino acids. V lost 1 base to trimming and J lost 0 bases, with 7 bases between them. Germline values: CDR1 DFQATT, CDR2 SNEGSKA (reference sequence). This chain's CDR3 is CSARARDSNQPQHF. The DNA of the CDR3 is TGCAGTGCTAGAGCACGGGATAGCAATCAGCCCCAGCATTTT.

The chain joins TRBV7-9 to TRBJ2-5; D remains unclear. V was trimmed by 2 bases and J by 5 bases, leaving 15 bases between them. The germline CDR1 and CDR2 sequences are SEHNR and FQNEAQ (reference sequence). The CDR3 length is 15 residues. CDR3 amino acids: CASSLPRQLGETQYF. CDR3 DNA sequence: TGTGCCAGCAGCTTACCCCGGCAGCTGGGGGAGACCCAGTACTTC.

This clonotype was seen only a few times. The rearrangement uses TRBV5-1 and TRBJ2-1, with a weak D call TRBD1 (6 bases). The V gene lost 2 bases and the J gene lost 2 bases, with 11 bases spanning the gap. CDR3 length: 15 amino acids. Looked up from germline, CDR1 is SGHRS and CDR2 is YFSETQ. The CDR3 DNA sequence: TGCGCCAGCAGCTTTGCAGGGGACACCTACAATGAGCAGTTCTTC. Protein: CASSFAGDTYNEQFF. The full variable domain, with the rest looked up from reference TRBV5-1 and TRBJ2-1, is KAGVTQTPRYLIKTRGQQVTLSCSPISGHRSVSWYQQTPGQGLQFLFEYFSETQRNKGNFPGRFSGRQFSNSRSEMNVSTLELGDSALYLCASSFAGDTYNEQFFGPGTRLTVL.